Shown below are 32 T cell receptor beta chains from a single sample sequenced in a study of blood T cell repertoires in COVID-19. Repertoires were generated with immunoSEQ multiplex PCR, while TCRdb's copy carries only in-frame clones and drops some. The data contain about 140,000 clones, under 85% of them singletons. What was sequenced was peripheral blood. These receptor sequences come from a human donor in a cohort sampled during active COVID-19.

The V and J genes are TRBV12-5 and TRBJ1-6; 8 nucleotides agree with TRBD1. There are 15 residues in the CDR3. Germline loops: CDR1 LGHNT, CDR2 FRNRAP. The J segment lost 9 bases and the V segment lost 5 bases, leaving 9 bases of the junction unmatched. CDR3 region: CASGVDRGGSSPLHF. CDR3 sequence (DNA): TGTGCTAGTGGTGTTGACAGGGGAGGGAGTTCACCCCTCCACTTT.

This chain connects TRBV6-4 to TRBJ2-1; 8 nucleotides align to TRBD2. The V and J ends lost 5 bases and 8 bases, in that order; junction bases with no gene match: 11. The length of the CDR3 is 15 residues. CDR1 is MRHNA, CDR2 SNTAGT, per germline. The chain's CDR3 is CASSLQAGDVDEQFF. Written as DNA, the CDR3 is TGTGCCAGCAGTCTGCAAGCGGGAGACGTCGATGAGCAGTTCTTC.

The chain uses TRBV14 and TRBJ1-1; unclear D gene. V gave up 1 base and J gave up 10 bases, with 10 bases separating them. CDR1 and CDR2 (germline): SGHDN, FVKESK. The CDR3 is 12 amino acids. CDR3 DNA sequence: TGTGCCAGCAGCCAAGGGGGAGGCGTAGCTTTCTTT. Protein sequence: CASSQGGGVAFF. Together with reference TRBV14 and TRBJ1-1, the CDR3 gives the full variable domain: EAGVTQFPSHSVIEKGQTVTLRCDPISGHDNLYWYRRVMGKEIKFLLHFVKESKQDESGMPNNRFLAERTGGTYSTLKVQPAELEDSGVYFCASSQGGGVAFFGQGTRLTVV.

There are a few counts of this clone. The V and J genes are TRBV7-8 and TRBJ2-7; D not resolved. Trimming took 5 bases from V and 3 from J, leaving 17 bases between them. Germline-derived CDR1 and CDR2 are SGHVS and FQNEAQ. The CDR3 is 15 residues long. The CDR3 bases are TGTGCCAGCAGCCCTTTCTCCGACTCGAACTACGAGCAGTACTTC. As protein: CASSPFSDSNYEQYF.

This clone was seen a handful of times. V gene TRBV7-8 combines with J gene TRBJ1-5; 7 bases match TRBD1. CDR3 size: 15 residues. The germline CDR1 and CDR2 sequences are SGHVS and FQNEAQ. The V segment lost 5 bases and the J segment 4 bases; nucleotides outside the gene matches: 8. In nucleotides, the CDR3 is TGTGCCAGCAGCCCTACAGGACAGGAAAATCAGCCCCAGCATTTT. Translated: CASSPTGQENQPQHF.

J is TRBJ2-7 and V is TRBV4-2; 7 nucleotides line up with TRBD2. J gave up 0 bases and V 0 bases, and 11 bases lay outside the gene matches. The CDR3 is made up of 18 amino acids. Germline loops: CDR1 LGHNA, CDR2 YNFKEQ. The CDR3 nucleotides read TGTGCCAGCAGCCAAGATTGGTGGGCTAGCGGCACCTCCTACGAGCAGTACTTC. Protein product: CASSQDWWASGTSYEQYF.

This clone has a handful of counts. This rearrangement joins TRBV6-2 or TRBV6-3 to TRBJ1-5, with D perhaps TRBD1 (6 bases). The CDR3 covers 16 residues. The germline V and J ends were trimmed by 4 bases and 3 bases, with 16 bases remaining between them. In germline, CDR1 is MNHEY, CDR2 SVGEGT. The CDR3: CASSSYYDRHNQPQHF. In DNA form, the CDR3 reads TGTGCCAGCAGTTCGTACTATGACAGGCACAATCAGCCCCAGCATTTT.

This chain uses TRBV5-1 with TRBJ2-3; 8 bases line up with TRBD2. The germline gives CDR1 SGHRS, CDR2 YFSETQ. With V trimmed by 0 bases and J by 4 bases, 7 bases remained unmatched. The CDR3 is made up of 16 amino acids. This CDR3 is CASSLEVAGPSDTQYF. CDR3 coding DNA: TGCGCCAGCAGCTTGGAAGTAGCGGGACCCTCAGATACGCAGTATTTT.

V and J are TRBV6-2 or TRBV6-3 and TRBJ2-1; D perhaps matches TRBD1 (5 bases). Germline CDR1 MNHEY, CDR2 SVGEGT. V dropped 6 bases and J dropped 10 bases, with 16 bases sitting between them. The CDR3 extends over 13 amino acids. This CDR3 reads CASSPKRRGEQFF. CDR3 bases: TGTGCCAGCAGCCCGAAGCGTAGGGGCGAGCAGTTCTTC.

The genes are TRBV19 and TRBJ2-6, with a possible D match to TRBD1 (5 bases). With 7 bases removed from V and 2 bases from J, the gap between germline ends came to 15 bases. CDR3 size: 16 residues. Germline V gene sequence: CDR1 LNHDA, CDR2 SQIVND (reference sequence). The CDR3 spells CASKRALGAGANVLTF. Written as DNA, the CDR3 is TGTGCCAGTAAACGGGCATTAGGGGCTGGGGCCAACGTCCTGACTTTC.

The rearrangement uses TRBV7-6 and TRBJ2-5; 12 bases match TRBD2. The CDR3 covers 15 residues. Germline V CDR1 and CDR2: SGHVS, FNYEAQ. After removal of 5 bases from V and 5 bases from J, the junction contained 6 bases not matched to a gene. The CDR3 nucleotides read TGTGCCAGCAGCAACCGACTAGCGGGAGCCGAGACCCAGTACTTC. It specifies CASSNRLAGAETQYF. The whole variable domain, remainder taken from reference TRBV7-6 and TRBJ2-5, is GAGVSQSPRYKVTKRGQDVALRCDPISGHVSLYWYRQALGQGPEFLTYFNYEAQQDKSGLPNDRFSAERPEGSISTLTIQRTEQRDSAMYRCASSNRLAGAETQYFGPGTRLLVL.

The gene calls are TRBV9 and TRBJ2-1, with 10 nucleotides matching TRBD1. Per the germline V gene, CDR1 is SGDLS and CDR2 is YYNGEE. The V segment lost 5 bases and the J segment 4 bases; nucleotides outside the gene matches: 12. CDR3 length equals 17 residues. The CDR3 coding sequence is TGTGCCAGCAGTTTACGAGGGACAGGGGATTTTTACAATGAGCAGTTCTTC. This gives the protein CASSLRGTGDFYNEQFF.

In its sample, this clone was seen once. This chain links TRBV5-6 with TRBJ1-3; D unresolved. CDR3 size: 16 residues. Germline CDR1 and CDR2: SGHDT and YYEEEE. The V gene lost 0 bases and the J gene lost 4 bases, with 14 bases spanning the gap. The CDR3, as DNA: TGTGCCAGCAGCTTGGGGCAGAACCTTTGGGGAAACACCATATATTTT. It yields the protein CASSLGQNLWGNTIYF. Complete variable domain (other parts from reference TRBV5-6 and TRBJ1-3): DAGVTQSPTHLIKTRGQQVTLRCSPKSGHDTVSWYQQALGQGPQFIFQYYEEEERQRGNFPDRFSGHQFPNYSSELNVNALLLGDSALYLCASSLGQNLWGNTIYFGEGSWLTVV.

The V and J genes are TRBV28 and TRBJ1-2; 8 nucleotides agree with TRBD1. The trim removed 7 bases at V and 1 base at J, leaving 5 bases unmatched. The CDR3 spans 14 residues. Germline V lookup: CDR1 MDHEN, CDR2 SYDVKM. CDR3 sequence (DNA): TGTGCCAGCAAGGGGACAGGTCGTAACTATGGCTACACCTTC. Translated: CASKGTGRNYGYTF.

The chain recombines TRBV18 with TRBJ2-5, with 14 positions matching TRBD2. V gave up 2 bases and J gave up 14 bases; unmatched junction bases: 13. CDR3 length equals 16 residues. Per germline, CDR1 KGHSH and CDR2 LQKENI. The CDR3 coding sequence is TGTGCCAGCTCACCAATTTCCGGGACTAGCGGGAGCGAGTGTTACTTC. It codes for CASSPISGTSGSECYF.

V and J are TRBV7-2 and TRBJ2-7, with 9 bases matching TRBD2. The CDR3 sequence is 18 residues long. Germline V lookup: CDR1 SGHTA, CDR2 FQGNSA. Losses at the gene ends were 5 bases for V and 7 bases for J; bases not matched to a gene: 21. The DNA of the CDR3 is TGTGCCAGCAGCACGCGACTAGCGGCAGACTTTAGAGCGGGGGAGCAGTACTTC. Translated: CASSTRLAADFRAGEQYF. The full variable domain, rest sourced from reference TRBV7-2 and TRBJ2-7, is GAGVSQSPSNKVTEKGKDVELRCDPISGHTALYWYRQSLGQGLEFLIYFQGNSAPDKSGLPSDRFSAERTGGSVSTLTIQRTQQEDSAVYLCASSTRLAADFRAGEQYFGPGTRLTVT.

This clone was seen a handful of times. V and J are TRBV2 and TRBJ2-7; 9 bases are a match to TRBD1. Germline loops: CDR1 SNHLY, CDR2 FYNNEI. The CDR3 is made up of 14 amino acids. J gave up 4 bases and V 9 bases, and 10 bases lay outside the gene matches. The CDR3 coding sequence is TGTGCCAGAGGGACCGGGACAGGGAGGTACGAGCAGTACTTC. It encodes CARGTGTGRYEQYF.

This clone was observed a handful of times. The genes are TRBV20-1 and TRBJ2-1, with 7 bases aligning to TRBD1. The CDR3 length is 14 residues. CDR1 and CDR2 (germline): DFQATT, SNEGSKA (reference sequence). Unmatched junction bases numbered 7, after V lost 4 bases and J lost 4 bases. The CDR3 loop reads CSANDRAKYNEQFF. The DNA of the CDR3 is TGCAGTGCTAATGACAGGGCGAAATACAATGAGCAGTTCTTC.

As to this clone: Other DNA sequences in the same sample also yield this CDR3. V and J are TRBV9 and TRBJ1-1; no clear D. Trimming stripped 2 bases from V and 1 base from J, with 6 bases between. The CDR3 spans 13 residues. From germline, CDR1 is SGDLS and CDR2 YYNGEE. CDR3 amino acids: CASSVAQNTEAFF. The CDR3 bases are TGTGCCAGCAGCGTGGCCCAGAACACTGAAGCTTTCTTT.

The CDR3 loop is CASSPPPYGSSYNEQFF. The CDR3 nucleotides read TGTGCCAGCTCACCACCCCCGTACGGGAGCTCCTACAATGAGCAGTTCTTC. V is TRBV18 and J is TRBJ2-1; a weak D match, TRBD2 (6 bases). Trimming stripped 0 bases from V and 0 bases from J, with 12 bases between. Per the germline V gene, CDR1 is KGHSH and CDR2 is LQKENI. This CDR3 has 17 amino acids.

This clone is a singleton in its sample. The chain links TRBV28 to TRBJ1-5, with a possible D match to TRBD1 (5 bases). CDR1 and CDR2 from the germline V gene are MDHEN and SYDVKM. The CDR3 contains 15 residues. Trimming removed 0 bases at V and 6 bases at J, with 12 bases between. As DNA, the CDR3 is TGTGCCAGCAGTTTATGGGGGGGTACGGGTCAGCCCCAGCATTTT. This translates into CASSLWGGTGQPQHF.

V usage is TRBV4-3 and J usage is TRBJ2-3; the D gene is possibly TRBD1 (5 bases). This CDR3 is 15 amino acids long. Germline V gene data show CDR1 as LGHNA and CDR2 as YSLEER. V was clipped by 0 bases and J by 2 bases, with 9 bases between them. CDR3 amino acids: CASSQERGYTDTQYF. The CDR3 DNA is TGCGCCAGCAGCCAAGAAAGGGGATACACAGATACGCAGTATTTT.

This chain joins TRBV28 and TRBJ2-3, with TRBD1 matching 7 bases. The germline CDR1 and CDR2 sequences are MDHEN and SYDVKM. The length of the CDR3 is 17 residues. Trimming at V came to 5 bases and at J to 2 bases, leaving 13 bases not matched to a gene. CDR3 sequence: CASSPRPPGQLTDTQYF. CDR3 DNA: TGTGCCAGCAGTCCCCGTCCCCCGGGACAGCTCACAGATACGCAGTATTTT.

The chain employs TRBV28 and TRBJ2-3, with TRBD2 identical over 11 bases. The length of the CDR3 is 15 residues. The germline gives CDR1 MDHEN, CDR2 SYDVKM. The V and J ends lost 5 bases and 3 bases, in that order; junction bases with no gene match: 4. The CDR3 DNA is TGTGCCAGCAGTCTGGGACTAGCGGAGACAGATACGCAGTATTTT. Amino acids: CASSLGLAETDTQYF.

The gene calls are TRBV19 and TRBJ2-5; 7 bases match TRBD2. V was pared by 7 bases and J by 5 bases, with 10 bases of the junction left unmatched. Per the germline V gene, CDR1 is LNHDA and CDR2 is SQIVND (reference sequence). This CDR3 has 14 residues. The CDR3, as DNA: TGTGCCAGTAATGGGGGGGGACGCCGGGAGACCCAGTACTTC. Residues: CASNGGGRRETQYF.

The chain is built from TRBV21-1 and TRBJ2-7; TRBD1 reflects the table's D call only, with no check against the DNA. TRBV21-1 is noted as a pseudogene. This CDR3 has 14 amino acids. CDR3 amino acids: CASRGDRVSSEQYF. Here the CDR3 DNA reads TGTGCCAGCCGCGGAGACAGGGTCTCCTCCGAGCAGTACTTC.

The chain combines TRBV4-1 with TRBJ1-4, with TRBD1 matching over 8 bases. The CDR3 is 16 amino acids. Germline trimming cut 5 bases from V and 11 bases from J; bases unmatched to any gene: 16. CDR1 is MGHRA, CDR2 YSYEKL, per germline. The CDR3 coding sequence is TGCGCCAGCAGCTCTCAACAGGGGGGTCAAATGATCAAACTGTTTTTT. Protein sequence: CASSSQQGGQMIKLFF.

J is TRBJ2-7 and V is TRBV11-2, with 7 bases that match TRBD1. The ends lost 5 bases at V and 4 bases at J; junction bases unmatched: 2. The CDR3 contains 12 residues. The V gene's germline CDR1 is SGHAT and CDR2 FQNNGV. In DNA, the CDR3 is TGTGCCAGCAGCCGGGACAGTTACGAGCAGTACTTC. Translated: CASSRDSYEQYF.

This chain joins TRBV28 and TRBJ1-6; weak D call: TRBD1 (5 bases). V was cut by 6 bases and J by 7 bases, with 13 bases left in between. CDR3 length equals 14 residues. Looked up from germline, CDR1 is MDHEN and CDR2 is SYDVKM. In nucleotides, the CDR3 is TGTGCCAGCAGGCGGGACGTCAGGAATTCACCCCTCCACTTT. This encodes CASRRDVRNSPLHF.

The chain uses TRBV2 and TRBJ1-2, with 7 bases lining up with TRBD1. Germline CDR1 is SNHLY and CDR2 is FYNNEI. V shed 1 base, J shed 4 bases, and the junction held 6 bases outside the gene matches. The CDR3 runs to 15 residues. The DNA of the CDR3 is TGTGCCAGCAGTGAAGGAGGGGGCGCGAGCTATGGCTACACCTTC. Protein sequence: CASSEGGGASYGYTF. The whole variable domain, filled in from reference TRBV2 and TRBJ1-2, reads EPEVTQTPSHQVTQMGQEVILRCVPISNHLYFYWYRQILGQKVEFLVSFYNNEISEKSEIFDDQFSVERPDGSNFTLKIRSTKLEDSAMYFCASSEGGGASYGYTFGSGTRLTVV.

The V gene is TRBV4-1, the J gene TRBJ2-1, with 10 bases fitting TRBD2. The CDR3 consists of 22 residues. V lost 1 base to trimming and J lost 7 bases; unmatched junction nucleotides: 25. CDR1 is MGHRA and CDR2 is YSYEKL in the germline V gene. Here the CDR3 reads CASSQGRSVAGYGLAGDNEQFF. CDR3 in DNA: TGCGCCAGCAGCCAAGGAAGGTCGGTAGCGGGGTATGGTCTAGCGGGAGATAATGAGCAGTTCTTC.

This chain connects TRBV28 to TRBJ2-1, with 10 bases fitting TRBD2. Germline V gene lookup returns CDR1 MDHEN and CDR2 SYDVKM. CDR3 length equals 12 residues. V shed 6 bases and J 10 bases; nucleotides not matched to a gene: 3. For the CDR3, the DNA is TGTGCCAGCAGGTCTAGCGGGAGAGAGCAGTTCTTC. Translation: CASRSSGREQFF.